This T cell receptor (beta chain) was retrieved from a study of cytomegalovirus exposure and HLA in healthy donors. Study conclusions and caveats: Earlier analysis looked at TCR beta V segments, and most were productive about 87% or about 30% of the time.

For this clone: The antigen is unknown.

PCR was performed using 60 Vbeta and 13 Jbeta primers. Some clones are missing from TCRdb's copy, which holds only in-frame ones; the method was immunoSEQ multiplex PCR. The table includes 140,000 to 150,000 clones, approximately 83% detected once. The CDR3 is 11 amino acids. Per the germline V gene, CDR1 is DFQATT and CDR2 is SNEGSKA (reference sequence). V was clipped by 7 bases and J by 8 bases, with 12 bases between them. The material sequenced was PBMCs. The chain joins TRBV20-1 to TRBJ2-4; D uncertain. This sequence was found in a middle-aged woman in good health and CMV-seronegative. Here the CDR3 DNA reads TGCAGTGTCCAGGTGTCGGACATTCAGTACTTC. Protein product: CSVQVSDIQYF.